The text below deals with one T cell receptor beta chain. The antigen remains unidentified. TCR alpha and TCR beta cDNA libraries carrying sample barcodes and UMIs were produced by 5'RACE using constant-segment primers. Via MiXCR, TCRdb re-called the 5' RACE reads, giving one row per CDR3 protein. The sample shows about 210,000 distinct CDR3 sequences, roughly 30% of them seen only once. V gave up 8 bases and J gave up 5 bases; unmatched junction bases: 10. The CDR3 has 15 amino acids. This specimen comes from a study of T-cell memory formation after mild COVID-19. General study points: Clones from the second wave (peaking day 37) had unconfirmed SARS-CoV-2 specificity. Later expanders leaned CD4+, whereas clones that contracted between day 15 and 85 were balanced CD4/CD8. Cross-reactive memory apparently joined, as some responding clones appeared in pre-infection memory.

The V gene is TRBV12-3 or TRBV12-4, the J gene TRBJ2-3; TRBD2 aligns across 10 bases. The clonotype comes from an adult woman who had mild COVID-19 (a few samples of this study predate the infection). Cell type and time point are not known. Sequencing input: PBMCs or a T cell subset sorted from them (not recorded which). The chain's CDR3 is CASLSSGRGRDTQYF. The CDR3 DNA follows: TGTGCCAGCCTATCTAGCGGGAGAGGGAGAGATACGCAGTATTTT.